These T cell receptor beta chains were read from a single sample in a study of cytomegalovirus exposure and HLA in healthy donors. TCRdb keeps only in-frame clones here, not all; method: immunoSEQ multiplex PCR. The data hold about 98,000 clones, with 55% to 80% observed a single time. The source material was PBMCs. These TCRs come from a female donor in good health and CMV-seronegative. CDR3s include the opening cysteine and the closing phenylalanine or tryptophan. The D gene is left open where the match is weak. A clone size is listed for some rows: how often the clone was seen (once, few, many), or a class if it is expanded.

TRBV5-6	TRBD1	.	TRBJ1-1	TGTGCCAGCATCCCAAGGGACAGGGAATCGACTGAAGCTTTCTTT	CASIPRDRESTEAFF
TRBV5-1	.	.	TRBJ1-1	TGCGCCAGCAGCCTTACCGGGACTTTGAACACTGAAGCTTTCTTT	CASSLTGTLNTEAFF
TRBV28	.	.	TRBJ1-5	TGTGCCAGCAGTCCCCGGACAGCTGCGTGGAGTTTCGGCAATCAGCCCCAGCATTTT	CASSPRTAAWSFGNQPQHF
TRBV2	.	.	TRBJ1-2	TGTGCCAGCAGTGAAGACAGGAACTATGGCTACACCTTC	CASSEDRNYGYTF
TRBV4-1	TRBD1	few	TRBJ2-2	TGCGCCAGCAGTCCGGACAGGGCTACCGGGGAGCTGTTTTTT	CASSPDRATGELFF
TRBV15	TRBD1	.	TRBJ2-7	TGTGCCACCGGGACAGGGAATTGGCAGTACTTC	CATGTGNWQYF
TRBV6-1	TRBD2	.	TRBJ2-1	TGTGCCAGCAGTAAAGCGGGGAGTACCCCTACCTATGAGCAGTTCTTC	CASSKAGSTPTYEQFF
TRBV11-2	.	.	TRBJ2-5	TGTGCCAGCAGCTTAGGCCGCACAGGACCCCAAGAGACCCAGTACTTC	CASSLGRTGPQETQYF
TRBV19	TRBD2	.	TRBJ2-1	TGTGCCAGTAGTAGTCTAGCGGTCTACAATGAGCAGTTCTTC	CASSSLAVYNEQFF
TRBV6-5	.	.	TRBJ1-1	TGTGCCAGCAGTTTATCGGGCGCCACGGGAGCTGAAGCTTTCTTT	CASSLSGATGAEAFF
TRBV6-5	TRBD1	.	TRBJ1-1	TGTGCCAGCAGATCTCTCGGACAGGGTGAGACTGAAGCTTTCTTT	CASRSLGQGETEAFF
TRBV5-1	TRBD1	.	TRBJ2-7	TGCGCCAGCAGCTCGACAGGGGTGGGCTCCTACGAGCAGTACTTC	CASSSTGVGSYEQYF
TRBV11-2	.	few	TRBJ1-4	TGTGCCAGCAGCTCAACAGGCTATCCAACTAATGAAAAACTGTTTTTT	CASSSTGYPTNEKLFF
TRBV5-1	.	.	TRBJ2-5	TGCGCCAGCAGCTCCCTTCCCCAAGAGACCCAGTACTTC	CASSSLPQETQYF
TRBV5-6	TRBD1	few	TRBJ1-2	TGTGCCAGCAGCTTGGACAGGGGGTCGTATGGCTACACCTTC	CASSLDRGSYGYTF
TRBV6-5	TRBD1	once	TRBJ2-1	TGTGCCAGCAGTTCCGGGACAGACGCCACTGAGCAGTTCTTC	CASSSGTDATEQFF
TRBV30	.	.	TRBJ2-3	TGTGCCTGGAGTGGGGGTGGAAGCAGGGTCCCCTTATTT	CAWSGGGSRVPLF
TRBV6-5	TRBD1	few	TRBJ1-1	TGTGCCAGCAGTTACTCGACAGGGGTGAACACTGAAGCTTTCTTT	CASSYSTGVNTEAFF
TRBV6-1	.	.	TRBJ1-1	TGTGCCAGCAGTCGTCAGATAAACACTGAAGCTTTCTTT	CASSRQINTEAFF
TRBV7-9	.	.	TRBJ1-2	TGTGCCAGCGGGGGGGGACGGACACCGGTCGCCTACACCTTC	CASGGGRTPVAYTF
TRBV5-8	TRBD2	.	TRBJ2-2	TGTGCCAGCAGCCTTCAGCGGGAAACCGGGGAGCTGTTTTTT	CASSLQRETGELFF
TRBV28	.	.	TRBJ2-1	TGTGCCAGCAGTTTAGTTTCCGAGAGGACATGGCAGTTCTTC	CASSLVSERTWQFF
TRBV4-3	.	once	TRBJ1-4	TGCGCCAGCAGCCAAGCGCCCGGGGGTGGGGGAATAGGGAATGAAAAACTGTTTTTT	CASSQAPGGGGIGNEKLFF
TRBV4-2	TRBD2	.	TRBJ2-7	TGTGCCAGCAGCCAAGAGGTCGGGGGAGGGGCCTACGAGCAGTACTTC	CASSQEVGGGAYEQYF
TRBV4-1	.	.	TRBJ1-2	TGCGCCAGCAGCCAACGCAATAATGGGGCCTATGGCTACACCTTC	CASSQRNNGAYGYTF
TRBV5-5	TRBD1	.	TRBJ1-1	TGTGCCAGCAGCCCCGACAGGGGCACTGAAGCTTTCTTT	CASSPDRGTEAFF
TRBV7-9	TRBD1	.	TRBJ1-3	TGTGCCAGCAGCTTGACAGGGTCCGGAAACACCATATATTTT	CASSLTGSGNTIYF
TRBV4-1	.	.	TRBJ1-2	TGCGCCAGCAGCCTCTCAACGGTTAACTATGGCTACACCTTC	CASSLSTVNYGYTF
TRBV28	.	.	TRBJ1-4	TGTGCCAGCAGCCCCAAGCCTAATGAAAAACTGTTTTTT	CASSPKPNEKLFF
TRBV25-1	.	.	TRBJ2-2	TGTGCCAGCAGTGACCTCGGACTCACCGGGGAGCTGTTTTTT	CASSDLGLTGELFF
TRBV5-1	TRBD1	once	TRBJ2-3	TGCGCCAGCAGCCTTCGGACAGGGTCCGATACGCAGTATTTT	CASSLRTGSDTQYF
TRBV2	.	once	TRBJ1-2	TGTGCCAGCAGTGGGGGCAGGGACTATGGCTACACCTTC	CASSGGRDYGYTF
TRBV6-5	.	.	TRBJ1-1	TGTGCCAGCAGTTACTCTGGGGCGAACACTGAAGCTTTCTTT	CASSYSGANTEAFF
TRBV10-2	TRBD1	.	TRBJ2-7	TGCGCCAGCAGTGTTAACAGGGGGCAGACCTACGAGCAGTACTTC	CASSVNRGQTYEQYF
TRBV5-1	.	.	TRBJ1-3	TGCGCCAGCAGCTTGGGTTCAGGGTTAGGAAACACCATATATTTT	CASSLGSGLGNTIYF
TRBV7-7	.	.	TRBJ2-5	TGTGCTAGCAGCTTAGATGGAGGGGAGACCCAGTACTTC	CASSLDGGETQYF
TRBV28	.	.	TRBJ2-5	TGTGCCAGCAGTTCCCAAAATGAGGAGACCCAGTACTTC	CASSSQNEETQYF